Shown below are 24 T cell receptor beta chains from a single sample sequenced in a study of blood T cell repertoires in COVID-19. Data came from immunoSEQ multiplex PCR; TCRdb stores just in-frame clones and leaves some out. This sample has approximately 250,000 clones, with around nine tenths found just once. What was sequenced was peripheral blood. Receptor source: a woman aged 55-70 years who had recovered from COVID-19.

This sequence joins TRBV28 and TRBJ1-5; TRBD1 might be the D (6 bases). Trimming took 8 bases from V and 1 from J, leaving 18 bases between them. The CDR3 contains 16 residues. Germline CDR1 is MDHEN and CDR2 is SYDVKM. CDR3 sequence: CASGGRAGMSNQPQHF. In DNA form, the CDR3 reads TGTGCCAGCGGGGGCAGGGCCGGGATGAGCAATCAGCCCCAGCATTTT.

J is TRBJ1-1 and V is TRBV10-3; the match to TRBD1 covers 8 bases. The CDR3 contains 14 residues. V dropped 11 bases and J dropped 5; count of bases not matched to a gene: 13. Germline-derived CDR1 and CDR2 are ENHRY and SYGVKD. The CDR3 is CAVMPRGRETEAFF. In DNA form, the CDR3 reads TGTGCCGTGATGCCCAGGGGGCGCGAGACTGAAGCTTTCTTT.

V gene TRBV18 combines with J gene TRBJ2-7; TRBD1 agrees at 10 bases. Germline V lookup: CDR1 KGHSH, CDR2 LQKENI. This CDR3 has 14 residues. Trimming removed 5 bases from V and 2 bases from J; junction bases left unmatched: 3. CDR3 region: CASSGGQGAYEQYF. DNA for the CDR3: TGTGCCAGCTCAGGAGGACAGGGGGCCTACGAGCAGTACTTC.

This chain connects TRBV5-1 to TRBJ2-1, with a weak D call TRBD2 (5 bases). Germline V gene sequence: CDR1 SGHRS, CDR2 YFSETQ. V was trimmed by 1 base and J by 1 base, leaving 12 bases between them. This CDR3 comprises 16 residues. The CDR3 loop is CASSLLGTGSYNEQFF. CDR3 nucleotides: TGCGCCAGCAGCTTGTTGGGAACGGGGTCCTACAATGAGCAGTTCTTC.

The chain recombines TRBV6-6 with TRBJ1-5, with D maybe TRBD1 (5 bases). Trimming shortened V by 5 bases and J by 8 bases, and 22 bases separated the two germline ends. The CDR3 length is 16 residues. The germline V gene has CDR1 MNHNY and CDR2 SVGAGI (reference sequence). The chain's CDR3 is CASSSPAGGMREPQHF. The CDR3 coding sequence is TGTGCCAGCAGTAGCCCGGCGGGGGGAATGCGTGAGCCCCAGCATTTT.

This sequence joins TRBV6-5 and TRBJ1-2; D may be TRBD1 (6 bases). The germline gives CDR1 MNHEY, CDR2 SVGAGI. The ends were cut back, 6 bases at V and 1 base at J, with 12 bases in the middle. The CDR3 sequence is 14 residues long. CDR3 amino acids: CASSEGHYNYGYTF. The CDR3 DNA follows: TGTGCCAGCAGCGAGGGACATTATAACTATGGCTACACCTTC.

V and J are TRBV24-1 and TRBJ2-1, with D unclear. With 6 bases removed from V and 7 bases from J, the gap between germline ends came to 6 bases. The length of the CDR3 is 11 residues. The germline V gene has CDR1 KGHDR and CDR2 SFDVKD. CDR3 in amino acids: CATSNGNEQFF. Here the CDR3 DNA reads TGTGCCACCAGTAACGGGAATGAGCAGTTCTTC.

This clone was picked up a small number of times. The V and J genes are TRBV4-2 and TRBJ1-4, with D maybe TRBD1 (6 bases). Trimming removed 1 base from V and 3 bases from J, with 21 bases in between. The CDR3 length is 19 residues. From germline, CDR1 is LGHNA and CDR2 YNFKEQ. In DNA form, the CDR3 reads TGTGCCAGCAGCCAAGGACTATACAGGGAAGCTCTAGCTAATGAAAAACTGTTTTTT. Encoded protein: CASSQGLYREALANEKLFF.

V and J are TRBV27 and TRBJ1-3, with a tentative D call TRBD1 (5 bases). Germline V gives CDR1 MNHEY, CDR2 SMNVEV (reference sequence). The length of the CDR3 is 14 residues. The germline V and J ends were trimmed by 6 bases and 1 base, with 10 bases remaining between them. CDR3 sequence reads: CASSNTGSGNTIYF. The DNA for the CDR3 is TGTGCCAGCAGCAACACAGGATCTGGAAACACCATATATTTT.

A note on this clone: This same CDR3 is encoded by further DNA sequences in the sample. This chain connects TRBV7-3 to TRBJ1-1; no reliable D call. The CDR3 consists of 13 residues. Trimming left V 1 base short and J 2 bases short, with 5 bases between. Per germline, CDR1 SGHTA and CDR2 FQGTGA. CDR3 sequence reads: CASSLRQNTEAFF. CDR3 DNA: TGTGCCAGCAGCTTAAGACAAAACACTGAAGCTTTCTTT.

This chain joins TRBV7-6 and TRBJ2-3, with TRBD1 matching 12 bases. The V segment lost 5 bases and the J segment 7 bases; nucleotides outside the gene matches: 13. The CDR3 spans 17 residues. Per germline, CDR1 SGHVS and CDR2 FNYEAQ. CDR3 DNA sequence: TGTGCCAGCAGCCCCGGGTTAGGGACAGGGGGCCCAAATACGCAGTATTTT. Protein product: CASSPGLGTGGPNTQYF.

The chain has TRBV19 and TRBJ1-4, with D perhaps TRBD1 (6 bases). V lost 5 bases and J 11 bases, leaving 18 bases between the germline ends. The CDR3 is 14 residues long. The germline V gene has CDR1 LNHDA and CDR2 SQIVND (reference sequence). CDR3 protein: CASSGQPDGEKLFF. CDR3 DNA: TGTGCCAGTAGTGGACAGCCCGATGGTGAGAAACTGTTTTTT.

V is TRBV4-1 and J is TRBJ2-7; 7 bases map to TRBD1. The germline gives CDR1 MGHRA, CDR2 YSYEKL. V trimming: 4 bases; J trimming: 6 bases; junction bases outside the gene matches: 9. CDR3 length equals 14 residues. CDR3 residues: CASSRTGDPVEQYF. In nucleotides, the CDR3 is TGCGCCAGCAGCCGCACAGGGGACCCGGTCGAGCAGTACTTC.

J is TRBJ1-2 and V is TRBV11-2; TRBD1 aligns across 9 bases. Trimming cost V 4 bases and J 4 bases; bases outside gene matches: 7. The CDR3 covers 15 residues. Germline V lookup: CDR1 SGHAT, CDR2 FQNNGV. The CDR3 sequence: CASSSLRDRVYGYTF. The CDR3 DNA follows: TGTGCCAGCAGCTCCCTCCGGGACAGGGTCTATGGCTACACCTTC.

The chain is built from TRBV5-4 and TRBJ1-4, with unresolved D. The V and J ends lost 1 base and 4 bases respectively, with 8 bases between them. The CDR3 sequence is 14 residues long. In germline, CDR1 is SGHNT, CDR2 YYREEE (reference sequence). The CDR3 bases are TGTGCCAGCAGCTTGCAACAGAATAATGAAAAACTGTTTTTT. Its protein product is CASSLQQNNEKLFF.

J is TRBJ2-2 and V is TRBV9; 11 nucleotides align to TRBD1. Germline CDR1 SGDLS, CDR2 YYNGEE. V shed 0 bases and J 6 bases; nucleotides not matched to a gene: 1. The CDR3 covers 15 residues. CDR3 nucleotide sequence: TGTGCCAGCAGCGTAGAGGGACAGGGGGCCGGGGAGCTGTTTTTT. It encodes CASSVEGQGAGELFF.

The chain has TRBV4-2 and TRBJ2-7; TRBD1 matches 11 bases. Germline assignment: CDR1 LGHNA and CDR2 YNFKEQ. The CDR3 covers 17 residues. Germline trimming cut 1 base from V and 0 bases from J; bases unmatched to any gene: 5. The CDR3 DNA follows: TGTGCCAGCAGCCAAGGTTCGGACAGGGGGCACTCCTACGAGCAGTACTTC. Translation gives CASSQGSDRGHSYEQYF.

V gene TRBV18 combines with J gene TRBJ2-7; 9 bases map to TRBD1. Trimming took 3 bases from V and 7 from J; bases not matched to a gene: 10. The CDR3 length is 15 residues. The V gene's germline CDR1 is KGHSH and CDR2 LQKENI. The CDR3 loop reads CASSPAGTGIGEQYF. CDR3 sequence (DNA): TGTGCCAGCTCACCCGCCGGGACAGGGATCGGGGAGCAGTACTTC.

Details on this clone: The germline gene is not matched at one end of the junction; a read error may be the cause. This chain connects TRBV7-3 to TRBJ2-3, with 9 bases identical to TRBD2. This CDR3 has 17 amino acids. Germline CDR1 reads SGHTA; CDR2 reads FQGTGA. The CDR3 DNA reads TGTGCCAGCAGTTTAAGGTCCCCAGCGGGGGGATATGATACGCAGTATTTT. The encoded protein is CASSLRSPAGGYDTQYF.

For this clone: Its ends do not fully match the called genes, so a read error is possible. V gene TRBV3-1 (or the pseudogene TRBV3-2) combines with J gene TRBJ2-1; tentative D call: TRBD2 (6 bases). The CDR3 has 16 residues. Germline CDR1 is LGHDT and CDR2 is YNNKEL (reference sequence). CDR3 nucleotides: TGTGCCAGCACCCAAGCCCCCGTATTGGGGAGGCATGAGCAGTTCTTC. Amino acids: CASTQAPVLGRHEQFF.

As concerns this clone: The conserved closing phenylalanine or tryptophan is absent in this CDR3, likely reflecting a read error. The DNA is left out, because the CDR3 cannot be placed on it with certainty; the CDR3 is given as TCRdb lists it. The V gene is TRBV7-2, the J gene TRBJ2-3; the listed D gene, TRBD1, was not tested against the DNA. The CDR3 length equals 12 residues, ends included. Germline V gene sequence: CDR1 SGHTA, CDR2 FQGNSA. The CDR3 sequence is CASSPGQGIFEV.

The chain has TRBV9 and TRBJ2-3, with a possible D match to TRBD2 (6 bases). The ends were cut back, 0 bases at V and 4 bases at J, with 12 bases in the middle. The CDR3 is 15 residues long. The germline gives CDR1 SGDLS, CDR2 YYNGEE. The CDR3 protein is CASSVELGGPDTQYF. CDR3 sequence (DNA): TGTGCCAGCAGCGTAGAACTAGGAGGGCCAGATACGCAGTATTTT.

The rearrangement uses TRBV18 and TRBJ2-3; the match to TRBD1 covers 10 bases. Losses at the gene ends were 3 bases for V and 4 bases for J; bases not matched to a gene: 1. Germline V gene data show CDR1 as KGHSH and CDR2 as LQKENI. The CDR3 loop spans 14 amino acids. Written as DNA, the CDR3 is TGTGCCAGCTCACCCGGGACAGGGGCAGATACGCAGTATTTT. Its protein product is CASSPGTGADTQYF. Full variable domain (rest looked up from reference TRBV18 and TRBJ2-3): NAGVMQNPRHLVRRRGQEARLRCSPMKGHSHVYWYRQLPEEGLKFMVYLQKENIIDESGMPKERFSAEFPKEGPSILRIQQVVRGDSAAYFCASSPGTGADTQYFGPGTRLTVL.

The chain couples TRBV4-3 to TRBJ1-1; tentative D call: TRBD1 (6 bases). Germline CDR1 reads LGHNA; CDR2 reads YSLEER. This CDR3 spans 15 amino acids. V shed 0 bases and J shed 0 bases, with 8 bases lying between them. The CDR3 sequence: CASSQDWTVNTEAFF. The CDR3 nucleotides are TGCGCCAGCAGCCAAGACTGGACAGTGAACACTGAAGCTTTCTTT.